The T cell receptor beta chain described here comes from a study of T cell responses to AZD1222 COVID-19 vaccine (dated by TCRdb to the early 2020s). About the full investigation: A total of just over 230 trial participants underwent TCR sequencing, of whom about 210 received two doses of AZD1222 and roughly 25 received two doses of the MenACWY control vaccine. Trial participants were enrolled into age subgroups of 18-55, 56-69 and 70-plus years, which contained roughly 140, 27 and 60 TCR-sequenced participants, respectively. Broad study findings and their caveats: Reportedly, close to half of the unique spike-specific TCRs recognized epitopes lying outside the regions that are mutated in the B.1.351 and B.1.1.7 variants. The 56-69-year group was small, and its depth increase did not reach significance, likely because of low power. After two AZD1222 doses, both the breadth and the depth of spike-specific TCRs were significantly higher than at day 0 and than in MenACWY recipients. The whole spike protein was spanned by vaccine-associated CD4 TCRs, and dominant responses were seen in regions 160-218 and 743-854. Because no day 14 peak-response samples were available, the repertoires could be characterized only after the peak T cell response. Conclusions about previously exposed vaccinees are limited, since just 5 to 7 AZD1222 recipients were seropositive for SARS-CoV-2 at baseline. Participants were mostly white British, with more females than males. The authors suggested clonal diversity may have been underestimated.

The CDR3 regions of human TCRbeta chains were analyzed by immunosequencing. The original pipeline was this. TCRs in the repertoires were matched against a reference library of SARS-CoV-2-specific TCRs that had been generated with the MIRA antigen-specificity platform. Breadth was defined as the fraction of unique TCRs that were SARS-CoV-2-associated, and depth was defined as the fraction of total T cells that were SARS-CoV-2-associated. Using the MIRA data, each spike-specific TCR was assigned both to the spike region to which the TCR was reactive and to a CD4 or CD8 class. Log10-transformed breadth and depth values were compared by one-way ANOVA with Sidak's multiple comparisons tests. This immuneACCESS table, as held by TCRdb, lists in-frame sequences with V and J called but not all clones. Of the missing ones, under half trace to an unresolved V gene in checked studies; the others have no known cause. V and J calls and clone size are copied from that table; D and trimming were computed from the DNA. The sample table contains about 78,000 clones; only one count was recorded for approximately 91% of them. The top ten constitute 5% of the sample.

The time point label here, explained by the study, means: baseline before first vaccination. The sample's treatment or condition label, in plain terms: meningococcal conjugate vaccine given as trial control. Vaccinee samples came from UK trials COV001 and COV002, including a single-blind randomized controlled phase 2/3 trial of AZD1222 (ChAdOx1 nCoV-19) in healthy adults. For TCRbeta chain sequencing, PBMC samples were collected from trial participants at day 0 and at day 28 after the second dose. As for this clone: It has no known antigen specificity. No much larger clonotype is one base removed from it; base qualities were not supplied.

The sequenced sample was peripheral blood, obtained on day 0 of MenACWY control vaccination. The clonotype originates from an adult in good health.

The sequenced DNA: TGTGCCAGCAGCGCCTCGACAGGGTCCTATGAGCAGTTCTTC. Its product reads: CASSASTGSYEQFF. The chain was built from TRBV7-3 and TRBJ2-1; 7 nucleotides in the junction match TRBD1. From the cysteine through the phenylalanine, the CDR3 covers 14 amino acids. Of all the DNA, just the CDR3 is kept, 42 bases in frame from base 1. CDR1 and CDR2 are drawn from the germline V gene: SGHTA, FQGTGA. V ends up 5 bases short and J 8 bases short, with an unmatched junction base count of 9.